The TCR beta chain described here comes from a study of blood T cell repertoires in COVID-19. V shed 3 bases, J shed 5 bases, and the junction held 6 bases outside the gene matches. The CDR3 is 14 amino acids. Germline V gives CDR1 DFQATT, CDR2 SNEGSKA (reference sequence). Using immunoSEQ multiplex PCR, the repertoire was profiled, and TCRdb retains in-frame clones only, with some absent. The sample has fewer than 250,000 clones; around 84% are singletons. The source material was peripheral blood. This sequence originates from a woman aged 80 or over with COVID-19, enrolled during active disease. This chain uses TRBV20-1 with TRBJ2-3, with TRBD2 matching over 9 bases. The CDR3 bases are TGCAGTGCTAGTGGGCGGGGGGGCATAGATACGCAGTATTTT. Protein: CSASGRGGIDTQYF.